This TCR beta chain was captured in a study of response to subunit inactivated influenza vaccine. Whole-study results and caveats: Researchers suggested that each seasonal influenza vaccination recruits few new T cells.

This clonotype was observed a few times. Its antigen is unidentified. TCRdb recomputed calls from the RT-PCR reads with MiXCR, one row per CDR3 protein. This table has roughly 620,000 distinct CDR3 sequences, approximately 10% appearing once. These sequences were also reported in another study, on T cells expressing NK-cell markers. This second report adds: The cDNA for TCR beta came from 5'RACE template switching with UMIs. With respect to HCMV, most of the eight sequenced donors were seropositive, and one was seronegative. The use of an anti-gamma-delta TCR antibody, which was added in several experiments, restricted sorting to T cells expressing alpha-beta TCR. Roughly 6 of the donors carried dominant NKG2C+ clonotypes that took up roughly 1.0-8% of their CD8+ T cells.

The starting material was PBMCs from blood, obtained on the day of vaccination. This TCR was sampled from a man aged 45-65 years who received an inactivated influenza vaccine.

This CDR3 is CASSQLAGGGEQYF. The CDR3 DNA reads TGTGCCAGCAGCCAGCTAGCGGGAGGAGGCGAGCAGTACTTC. The rearrangement uses TRBV28 and TRBJ2-7, with 11 bases lining up with TRBD2. This CDR3 has 14 amino acids. CDR1 is MDHEN, CDR2 SYDVKM, per germline. The V gene end was trimmed by 6 bases and the J gene end by 6 bases; junction bases not matched to a gene: 7. The full variable domain, completed using reference TRBV28 and TRBJ2-7, is DVKVTQSSRYLVKRTGEKVFLECVQDMDHENMFWYRQDPGLGLRLIYFSYDVKMKEKGDIPEGYSVSREKKERFSLILESASTNQTSMYLCASSQLAGGGEQYFGPGTRLTVT.